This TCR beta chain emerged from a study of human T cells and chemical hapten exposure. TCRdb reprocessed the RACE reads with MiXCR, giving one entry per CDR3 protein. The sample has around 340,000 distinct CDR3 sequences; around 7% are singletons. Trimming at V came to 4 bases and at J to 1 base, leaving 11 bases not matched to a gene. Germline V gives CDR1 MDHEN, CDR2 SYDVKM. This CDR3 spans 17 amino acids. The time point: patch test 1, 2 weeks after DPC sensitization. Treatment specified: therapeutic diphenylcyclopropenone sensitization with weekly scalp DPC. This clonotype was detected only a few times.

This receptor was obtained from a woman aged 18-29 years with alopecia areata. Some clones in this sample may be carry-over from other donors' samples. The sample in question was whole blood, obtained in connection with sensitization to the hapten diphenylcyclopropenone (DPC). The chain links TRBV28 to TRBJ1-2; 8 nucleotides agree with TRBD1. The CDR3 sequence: CASSSYMDREHNYGYTF. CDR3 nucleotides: TGTGCCAGCAGTTCCTACATGGACAGGGAGCATAACTATGGCTACACCTTC.